This is a list of T cell receptor beta chains from one sample in a study of cytomegalovirus exposure and HLA in healthy donors. Data came from immunoSEQ multiplex PCR; TCRdb stores just in-frame clones and leaves some out. The sample lists over 150,000 clones, roughly 77% seen once, with about 8.3% in the top ten. The sample taken for sequencing was PBMCs. These receptors were obtained from a man aged 25 to 40 in good health and CMV-seropositive. The CDR3 runs from the conserved cysteine through the conserved F or W. D genes are given only for firm matches. Only some rows state a clone size, as once, few, many or a class for expanded clones.

CDR3 length	J gene	clone size	D gene	V gene	CDR3 protein	CDR3 DNA
14	TRBJ2-3	.	.	TRBV11-3	CASSLGGPTDTQYF	TGTGCCAGCAGCTTAGGCGGGCCCACAGATACGCAGTATTTT
15	TRBJ2-5	.	TRBD2	TRBV7-3	CASSFGGGSIRTQYF	TGTGCCAGCAGCTTCGGCGGGGGTTCTATAAGGACCCAGTACTTC
15	TRBJ2-7	.	.	TRBV11-3	CASSLGQGQSYEQYF	TGTGCCAGCAGCTTAGGGCAGGGACAATCCTACGAGCAGTACTTC
13	TRBJ2-7	few	TRBD1	TRBV2	CASRDRLVHEQYF	TGTGCCAGCAGGGACAGGCTCGTCCACGAGCAGTACTTC
14	TRBJ2-2	once	TRBD1	TRBV27	CASSSGQGIEELFF	TGTGCCAGCAGTTCTGGACAGGGGATCGAGGAGCTGTTTTTT
15	TRBJ2-1	once	.	TRBV7-6	CASSSTVSSYNEQFF	TGTGCCAGCAGCTCGACAGTTAGCTCCTACAATGAGCAGTTCTTC
15	TRBJ2-5	.	.	TRBV5-1	CASSLGLGARETQYF	TGCGCCAGCAGCTTGGGTCTAGGGGCTCGGGAGACCCAGTACTTC
14	TRBJ1-1	.	.	TRBV9	CASSASGGQTEAFF	TGTGCCAGCAGCGCCAGTGGGGGCCAGACTGAAGCTTTCTTT
15	TRBJ2-7	.	TRBD2	TRBV6-5	CASSYGASGSREQYF	TGTGCCAGCAGTTATGGGGCTAGCGGGTCCAGGGAGCAGTACTTC
17	TRBJ2-6	.	.	TRBV4-1	CASSQEDRPSGANVLTF	TGCGCCAGCAGCCAAGAAGACAGGCCCTCTGGGGCCAACGTCCTGACTTTC
16	TRBJ2-5	.	.	TRBV9	CASSVAKAGWEETQYF	TGTGCCAGCAGCGTAGCTAAGGCGGGATGGGAAGAGACCCAGTACTTC
14	TRBJ1-1	.	.	TRBV10-3	CARPTDGYYTEAFF	TGTGCCAGGCCAACCGACGGGTATTACACTGAAGCTTTCTTT
16	TRBJ2-1	.	TRBD1	TRBV5-6	CASSSDRGRVFNEQFF	TGTGCCAGCAGCTCGGACAGGGGGCGTGTATTTAATGAGCAGTTCTTC
15	TRBJ1-1	.	TRBD1	TRBV7-3	CASSLMGQGGTEAFF	TGTGCCAGCAGCTTAATGGGGCAGGGGGGCACTGAAGCTTTCTTT
14	TRBJ2-7	.	.	TRBV9	CASSVDPTTYEQYF	TGTGCCAGCAGCGTAGATCCTACTACCTACGAGCAGTACTTC
17	TRBJ1-1	.	TRBD1	TRBV5-4	CASSLAFGTGDNTEAFF	TGTGCCAGCAGTTTGGCCTTCGGGACAGGAGATAACACTGAAGCTTTCTTT
16	TRBJ2-1	.	.	TRBV11-2	CASSLDQGSSYNEQFF	TGTGCCAGCAGCTTAGATCAGGGAAGCTCCTACAATGAGCAGTTCTTC
15	TRBJ1-2	few	.	TRBV27	CASSHLQGMGYGYTF	TGTGCCAGCAGTCACCTTCAGGGGATGGGCTATGGCTACACCTTC
12	TRBJ1-1	.	.	TRBV30	CAWSDTDWGAFF	TGTGCCTGGAGTGACACAGATTGGGGCGCTTTCTTT
16	TRBJ2-7	.	.	TRBV27	CASSLSEGDSSYEQYF	TGTGCCAGCAGTTTATCGGAAGGGGATAGCTCCTACGAGCAGTACTTC
14	TRBJ1-2	.	TRBD1	TRBV19	CASSRGTGVYGYTF	TGTGCCAGTAGTAGAGGGACAGGGGTCTATGGCTACACCTTC
14	TRBJ2-7	.	.	TRBV9	CASSVVGASYEQYF	TGTGCCAGCAGCGTAGTGGGGGCCTCCTACGAGCAGTACTTC
15	TRBJ2-5	few	TRBD1	TRBV7-8	CASSLGQGVGETQYF	TGTGCCAGCAGCTTGGGACAGGGGGTGGGAGAGACCCAGTACTTC
13	TRBJ1-5	.	.	TRBV11-2	CASSLGGPQPQHF	TGTGCCAGCAGCTTAGGAGGCCCCCAGCCCCAGCATTTT
14	TRBJ1-2	.	TRBD1	TRBV28	CASSLKTGRYGYTF	TGTGCCAGCAGTTTAAAGACAGGGCGCTATGGCTACACCTTC
16	TRBJ2-1	.	TRBD2	TRBV11-2	CASSPPTSGSNNEQFF	TGTGCCAGCAGCCCCCCGACTAGCGGGAGTAACAATGAGCAGTTCTTC
12	TRBJ2-1	.	.	TRBV6-1	CASRLLRNEQFF	TGTGCCAGCAGACTTCTGCGCAATGAGCAGTTCTTC
13	TRBJ1-5	.	TRBD1	TRBV9	CASSQGGDQPQHF	TGTGCCAGCAGCCAGGGGGGTGATCAGCCCCAGCATTTT
15	TRBJ2-1	.	TRBD2	TRBV6-1	CASSRERGTYNEQFF	TGTGCCAGCAGCCGCGAGCGGGGAACCTACAATGAGCAGTTCTTC
16	TRBJ2-7	.	TRBD1	TRBV6-1	CASSARTGQGAYEQYF	TGTGCCAGCAGTGCCCGTACTGGACAGGGGGCCTACGAGCAGTACTTC
15	TRBJ2-7	.	TRBD1	TRBV6-1	CASSPPGQRSYEQYF	TGTGCCAGCTCCCCGCCGGGACAGAGATCCTACGAGCAGTACTTC
17	TRBJ2-5	.	TRBD1	TRBV19	CASSVGTRGRWQETQYF	TGTGCCAGTAGTGTCGGCACCAGGGGGCGATGGCAAGAGACCCAGTACTTC
14	TRBJ2-3	.	TRBD2	TRBV5-6	CASRSTSGADTQYF	TGTGCCAGCAGGTCGACTAGCGGTGCAGATACGCAGTATTTT
15	TRBJ2-1	.	.	TRBV6-5	CASSYSIDWYNEQFF	TGTGCCAGCAGTTACTCGATAGATTGGTACAATGAGCAGTTCTTC
15	TRBJ2-2	.	.	TRBV5-1	CASSLGGANTGELFF	TGCGCCAGCAGCTTGGGCGGGGCTAATACCGGGGAGCTGTTTTTT
14	TRBJ1-1	.	.	TRBV13	CASSLGKRNTEAFF	TGTGCCAGCAGCTTAGGTAAGAGAAACACTGAAGCTTTCTTT
17	TRBJ1-4	.	.	TRBV6-1	CASSDIGVRVQDEKLFF	TGTGCCAGCAGTGACATAGGTGTCAGGGTCCAGGATGAAAAACTGTTTTTT
15	TRBJ2-1	.	.	TRBV6-4	CASSEQMSSYNEQFF	TGTGCCAGCAGTGAACAAATGTCCTCCTACAATGAGCAGTTCTTC
14	TRBJ2-7	few	.	TRBV14	CASSPVGLSYEQYF	TGTGCCAGCAGCCCAGTTGGACTTTCCTACGAGCAGTACTTC
13	TRBJ2-2	.	.	TRBV27	CASSLYERGELFF	TGTGCCAGCAGTTTATACGAACGGGGGGAGCTGTTTTTT
15	TRBJ2-1	.	.	TRBV6-5	CASRTDQSSYNEQFF	TGTGCCAGCAGAACCGATCAGTCCTCCTACAATGAGCAGTTCTTC
17	TRBJ2-5	.	TRBD2	TRBV7-9	CASSLEMSGGARETQYF	TGTGCCAGCAGCTTAGAAATGAGCGGGGGGGCCCGGGAGACCCAGTACTTC
15	TRBJ1-2	.	TRBD1	TRBV4-1	CASSQTGQGNYGYTF	TGCGCCAGCAGCCAGACCGGACAGGGCAACTATGGCTACACCTTC
15	TRBJ1-3	.	.	TRBV9	CASSVGDTSGNTIYF	TGTGCCAGCAGCGTAGGGGACACCTCTGGAAACACCATATATTTT
14	TRBJ1-5	.	TRBD1	TRBV7-9	CASSSGTGERPQHF	TGTGCCAGCAGCTCCGGGACAGGCGAAAGGCCCCAGCATTTT
13	TRBJ1-2	.	.	TRBV27	CASSFQGNYGYTF	TGTGCCAGCAGTTTCCAGGGGAACTATGGCTACACCTTC
15	TRBJ2-7	.	TRBD2	TRBV6-1	CASWKMAGGLYEQYF	TGTGCCAGTTGGAAAATGGCGGGAGGATTATACGAGCAGTACTTC
14	TRBJ2-3	once	TRBD2	TRBV6-1	CATPTRESADTQYF	TGTGCCACCCCTACGCGGGAGTCGGCAGATACGCAGTATTTT
13	TRBJ1-2	.	TRBD1	TRBV27	CASSTQGAQGYTF	TGTGCCAGCAGCACACAGGGGGCCCAAGGCTACACCTTC
16	TRBJ1-5	.	.	TRBV5-4	CASSLAGGQPNQPQHF	TGTGCCAGCAGCTTGGCGGGCGGACAGCCTAATCAGCCCCAGCATTTT
16	TRBJ2-1	few	TRBD2	TRBV5-1	CASSPGTSGTRDEQFF	TGCGCCAGCAGCCCGGGGACTAGCGGGACGAGGGATGAGCAGTTCTTC
15	TRBJ1-3	.	TRBD1	TRBV10-2	CASREGQGPGNTIYF	TGCGCCAGCAGGGAGGGACAGGGTCCGGGAAACACCATATATTTT
16	TRBJ1-2	.	TRBD1	TRBV11-3	CASSLDGGTANYGYTF	TGTGCCAGCAGCTTAGATGGGGGGACAGCTAACTATGGCTACACCTTC
20	TRBJ2-3	.	.	TRBV23-1	CASSQSEPGSTVSQQGTQYF	TGCGCCAGCAGTCAATCGGAGCCGGGATCTACAGTTTCGCAACAGGGTACGCAGTATTTT
14	TRBJ2-5	.	.	TRBV9	CASSATGLQETQYF	TGTGCCAGCAGCGCTACAGGGTTACAAGAGACCCAGTACTTC
13	TRBJ2-7	.	.	TRBV6-1	CASSQGQLGEQYF	TGTGCCAGCAGCCAGGGGCAGCTAGGGGAGCAGTACTTC
14	TRBJ1-2	.	.	TRBV5-4	CASSSGVGNYGYTF	TGTGCCAGCAGCAGCGGGGTAGGGAACTATGGCTACACCTTC
14	TRBJ2-1	.	TRBD1	TRBV9	CASSIMGQNNEQFF	TGTGCCAGCAGCATTATGGGACAGAACAATGAGCAGTTCTTC